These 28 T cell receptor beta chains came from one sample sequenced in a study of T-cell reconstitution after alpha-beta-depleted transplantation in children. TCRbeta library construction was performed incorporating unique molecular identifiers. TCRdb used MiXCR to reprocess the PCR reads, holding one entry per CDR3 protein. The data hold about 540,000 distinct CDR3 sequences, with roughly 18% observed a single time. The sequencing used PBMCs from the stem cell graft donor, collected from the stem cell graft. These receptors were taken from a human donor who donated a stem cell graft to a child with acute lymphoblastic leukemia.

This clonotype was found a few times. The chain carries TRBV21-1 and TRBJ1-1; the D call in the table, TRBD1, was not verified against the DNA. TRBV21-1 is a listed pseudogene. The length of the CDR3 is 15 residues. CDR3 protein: CASSTQTEKNTEAFF. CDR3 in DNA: TGTGCCAGCAGCACACAGACAGAGAAGAACACTGAAGCTTTCTTT.

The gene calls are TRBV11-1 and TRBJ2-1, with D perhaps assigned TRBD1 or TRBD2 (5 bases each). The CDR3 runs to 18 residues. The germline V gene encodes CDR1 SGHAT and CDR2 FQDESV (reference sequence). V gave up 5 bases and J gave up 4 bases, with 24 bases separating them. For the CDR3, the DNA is TGTGCCAGCAGCCCGCCTGGGCTTCGGGGCGACCCATACAATGAGCAGTTCTTC. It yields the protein CASSPPGLRGDPYNEQFF.

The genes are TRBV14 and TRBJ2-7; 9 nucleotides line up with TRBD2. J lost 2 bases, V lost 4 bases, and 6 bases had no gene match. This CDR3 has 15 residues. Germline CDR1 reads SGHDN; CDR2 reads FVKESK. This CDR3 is CASSPIAGVTYEQYF. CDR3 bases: TGTGCCAGCAGCCCCATAGCGGGAGTTACCTACGAGCAGTACTTC.

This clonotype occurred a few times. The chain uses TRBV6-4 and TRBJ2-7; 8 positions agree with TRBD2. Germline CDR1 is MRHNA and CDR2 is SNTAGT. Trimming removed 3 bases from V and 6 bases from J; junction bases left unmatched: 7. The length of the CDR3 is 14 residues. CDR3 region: CASSEFAGGREQYF. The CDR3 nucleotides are TGTGCCAGCAGTGAATTTGCGGGAGGTCGCGAGCAGTACTTC.

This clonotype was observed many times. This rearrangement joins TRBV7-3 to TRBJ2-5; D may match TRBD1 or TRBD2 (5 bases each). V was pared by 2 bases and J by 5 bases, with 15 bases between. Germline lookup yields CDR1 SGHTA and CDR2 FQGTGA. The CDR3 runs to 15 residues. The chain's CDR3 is CASSLGTGAGETQYF. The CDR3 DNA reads TGTGCCAGCAGCTTAGGGACCGGGGCCGGGGAGACCCAGTACTTC.

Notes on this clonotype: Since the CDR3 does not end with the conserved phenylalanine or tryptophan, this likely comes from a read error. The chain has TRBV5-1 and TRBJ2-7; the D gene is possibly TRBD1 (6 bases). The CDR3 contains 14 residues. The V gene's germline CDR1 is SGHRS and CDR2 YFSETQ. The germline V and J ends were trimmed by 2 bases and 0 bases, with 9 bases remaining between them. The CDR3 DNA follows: TGCGCCAGCAGCTTAGGGGGTAACTCCTACGAGCAGTACTTG. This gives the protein CASSLGGNSYEQYL.

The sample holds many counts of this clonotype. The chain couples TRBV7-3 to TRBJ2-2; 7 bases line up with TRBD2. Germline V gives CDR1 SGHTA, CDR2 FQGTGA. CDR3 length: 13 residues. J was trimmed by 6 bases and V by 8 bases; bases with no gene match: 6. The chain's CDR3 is CASGLGFAGELFF. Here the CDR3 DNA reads TGTGCCAGCGGACTAGGTTTCGCCGGGGAGCTGTTTTTT.

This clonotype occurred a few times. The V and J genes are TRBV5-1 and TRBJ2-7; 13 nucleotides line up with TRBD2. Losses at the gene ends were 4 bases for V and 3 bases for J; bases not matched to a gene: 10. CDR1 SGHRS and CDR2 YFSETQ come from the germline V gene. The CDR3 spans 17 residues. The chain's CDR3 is CASSRYGLAGESYEQYF. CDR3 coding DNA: TGCGCCAGCAGCCGTTACGGACTAGCGGGAGAAAGCTACGAGCAGTACTTC. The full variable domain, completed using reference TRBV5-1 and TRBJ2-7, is KAGVTQTPRYLIKTRGQQVTLSCSPISGHRSVSWYQQTPGQGLQFLFEYFSETQRNKGNFPGRFSGRQFSNSRSEMNVSTLELGDSALYLCASSRYGLAGESYEQYFGPGTRLTVT.

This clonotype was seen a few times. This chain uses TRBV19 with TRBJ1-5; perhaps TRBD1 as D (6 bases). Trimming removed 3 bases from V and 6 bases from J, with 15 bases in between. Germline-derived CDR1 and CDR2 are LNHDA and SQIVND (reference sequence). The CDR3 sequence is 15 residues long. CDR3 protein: CASSMTQGSSQPQHF. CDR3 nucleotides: TGTGCCAGTAGTATGACCCAGGGGTCATCTCAGCCCCAGCATTTT.

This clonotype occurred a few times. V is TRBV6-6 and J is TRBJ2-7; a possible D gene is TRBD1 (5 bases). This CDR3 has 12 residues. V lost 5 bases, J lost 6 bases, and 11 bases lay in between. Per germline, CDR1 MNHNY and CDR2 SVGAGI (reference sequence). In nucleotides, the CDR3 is TGTGCCAGCAGTGGGGCGGTCCTCGAGCAGTACTTC. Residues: CASSGAVLEQYF.

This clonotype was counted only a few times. The CDR3 nucleotides read TGTGCTAGTGGTTTGGCAGGGGTAGCCAAAAACATTCAGTACTTC. It is translated as CASGLAGVAKNIQYF. This chain links TRBV12-5 with TRBJ2-4, with a weak D call TRBD1 (6 bases). The germline CDR1 and CDR2 sequences are LGHNT and FRNRAP. The CDR3 is 15 amino acids. Trimming stripped 1 base from V and 0 bases from J, with 7 bases between.

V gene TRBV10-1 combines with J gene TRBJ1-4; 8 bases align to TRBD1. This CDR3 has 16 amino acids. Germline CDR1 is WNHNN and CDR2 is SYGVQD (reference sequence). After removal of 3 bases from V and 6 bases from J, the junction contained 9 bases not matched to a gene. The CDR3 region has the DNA TGCGCCAGCAGTGAATGGACAGGGTCTACCCATGAAAAACTGTTTTTT. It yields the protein CASSEWTGSTHEKLFF.

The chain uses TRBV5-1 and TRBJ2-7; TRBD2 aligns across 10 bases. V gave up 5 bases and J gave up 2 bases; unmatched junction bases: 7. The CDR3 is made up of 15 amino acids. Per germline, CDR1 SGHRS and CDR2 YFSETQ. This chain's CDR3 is CASSFFTSGAYEQYF. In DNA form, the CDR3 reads TGCGCCAGCAGTTTTTTCACTAGCGGGGCCTACGAGCAGTACTTC.

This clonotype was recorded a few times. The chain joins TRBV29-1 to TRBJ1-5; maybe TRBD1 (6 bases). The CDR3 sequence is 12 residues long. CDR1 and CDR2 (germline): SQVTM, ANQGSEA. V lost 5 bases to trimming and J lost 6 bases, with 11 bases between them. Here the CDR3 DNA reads TGCAGCGTTAGGGCAGGGGCTCAGCCCCAGCATTTT. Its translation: CSVRAGAQPQHF. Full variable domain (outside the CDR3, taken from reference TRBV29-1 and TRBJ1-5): SAVISQKPSRDICQRGTSLTIQCQVDSQVTMMFWYRQQPGQSLTLIATANQGSEATYESGFVIDKFPISRPNLTFSTLTVSNMSPEDSSIYLCSVRAGAQPQHFGDGTRLSIL.

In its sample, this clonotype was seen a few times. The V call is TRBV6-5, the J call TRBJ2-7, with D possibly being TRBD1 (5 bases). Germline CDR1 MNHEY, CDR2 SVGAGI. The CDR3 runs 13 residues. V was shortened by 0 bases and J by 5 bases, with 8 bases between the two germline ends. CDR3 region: CASSYSIRDEQYF. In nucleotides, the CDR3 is TGTGCCAGCAGTTACTCTATCAGGGACGAGCAGTACTTC.

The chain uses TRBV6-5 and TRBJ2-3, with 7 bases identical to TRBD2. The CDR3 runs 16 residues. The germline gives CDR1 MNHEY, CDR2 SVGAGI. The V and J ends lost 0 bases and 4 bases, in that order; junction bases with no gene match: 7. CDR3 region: CASSYSLAGVADTQYF. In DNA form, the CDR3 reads TGTGCCAGCAGTTACTCACTGGCGGGAGTTGCAGATACGCAGTATTTT.

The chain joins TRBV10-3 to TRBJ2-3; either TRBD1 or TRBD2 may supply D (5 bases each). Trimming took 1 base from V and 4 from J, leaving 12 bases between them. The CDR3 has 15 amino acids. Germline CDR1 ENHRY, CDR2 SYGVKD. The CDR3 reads CAISEWGTGADTQYF. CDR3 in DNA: TGTGCCATCAGTGAGTGGGGGACCGGGGCAGATACGCAGTATTTT.

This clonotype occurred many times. Here the CDR3 reads CASSLLYEQFF. In DNA form, the CDR3 reads TGTGCCAGCAGTTTGTTGTATGAGCAGTTCTTC. V usage is TRBV12-3 or TRBV12-4 and J usage is TRBJ2-1; D is unclear. The V and J ends lost 3 bases and 8 bases respectively, with 5 bases between them. This CDR3 is 11 amino acids long.

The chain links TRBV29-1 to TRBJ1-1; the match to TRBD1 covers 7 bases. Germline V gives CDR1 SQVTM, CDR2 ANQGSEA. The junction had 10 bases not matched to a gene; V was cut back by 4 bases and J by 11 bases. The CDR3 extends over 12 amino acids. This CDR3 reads CSVAGGGGMAFF. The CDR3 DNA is TGCAGCGTTGCCGGAGGAGGGGGCATGGCTTTCTTT.

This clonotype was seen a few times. The CDR3 here is CASRPDTYYEQYF. The CDR3 bases are TGCGCCAGCAGACCGGACACGTACTACGAGCAGTACTTC. This chain links TRBV5-1 with TRBJ2-7, with D perhaps matching TRBD1 (5 bases). Between the trimmed V and J ends, which lost 5 bases and 3 bases, there was a span of 12 bases. CDR1 SGHRS and CDR2 YFSETQ come from the germline V gene. The length of the CDR3 is 13 residues.

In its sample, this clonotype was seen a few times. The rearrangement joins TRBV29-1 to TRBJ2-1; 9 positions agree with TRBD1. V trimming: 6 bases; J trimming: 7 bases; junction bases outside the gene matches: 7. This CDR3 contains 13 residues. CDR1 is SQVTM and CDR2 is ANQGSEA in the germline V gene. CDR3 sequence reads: CSVAGTGSNEQFF. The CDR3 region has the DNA TGCAGCGTAGCCGGGACAGGGTCTAATGAGCAGTTCTTC.

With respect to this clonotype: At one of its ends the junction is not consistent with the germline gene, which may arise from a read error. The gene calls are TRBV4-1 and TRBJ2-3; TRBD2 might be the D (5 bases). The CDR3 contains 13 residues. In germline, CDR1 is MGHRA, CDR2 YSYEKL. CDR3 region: CASSQGVASRRYF. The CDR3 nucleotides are TGCGCCAGCAGTCAAGGAGTGGCTAGCAGGCGGTATTTT.

The CDR3 coding sequence is TGTGCCAGCAGCTTGGAGTCTCGGGCGACCTCTGGAAACACCATATATTTT. As protein: CASSLESRATSGNTIYF. The chain uses TRBV5-5 and TRBJ1-3; D unclear. With 0 bases removed from V and 0 bases from J, the gap between germline ends came to 13 bases. There are 17 residues in the CDR3. Germline-derived CDR1 and CDR2 are SGHKS and YYEKEE (reference sequence).

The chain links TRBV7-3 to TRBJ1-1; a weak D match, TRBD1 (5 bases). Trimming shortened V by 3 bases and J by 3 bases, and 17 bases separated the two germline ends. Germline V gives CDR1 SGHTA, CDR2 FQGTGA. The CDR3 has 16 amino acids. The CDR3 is CASSLGVGEVDTEAFF. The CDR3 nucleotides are TGTGCCAGCAGCTTGGGAGTAGGGGAGGTGGACACTGAAGCTTTCTTT.

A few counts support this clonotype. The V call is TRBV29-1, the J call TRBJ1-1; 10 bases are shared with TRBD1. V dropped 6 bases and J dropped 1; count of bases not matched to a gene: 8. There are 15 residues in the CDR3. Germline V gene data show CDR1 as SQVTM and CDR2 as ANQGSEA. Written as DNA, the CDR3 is TGCAGCGTGACCCCAGGGGACAGGGGGAACACTGAAGCTTTCTTT. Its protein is CSVTPGDRGNTEAFF.

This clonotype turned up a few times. The CDR3 coding sequence is TGCAGCGTTGAAGATTGGGGGGGAAATGAGCAGTTCTTC. Its translation: CSVEDWGGNEQFF. The genes are TRBV29-1 and TRBJ2-1; TRBD2 matches 7 bases. The V gene's germline CDR1 is SQVTM and CDR2 ANQGSEA. This CDR3 contains 13 residues. V dropped 0 bases and J dropped 7; count of bases not matched to a gene: 3.

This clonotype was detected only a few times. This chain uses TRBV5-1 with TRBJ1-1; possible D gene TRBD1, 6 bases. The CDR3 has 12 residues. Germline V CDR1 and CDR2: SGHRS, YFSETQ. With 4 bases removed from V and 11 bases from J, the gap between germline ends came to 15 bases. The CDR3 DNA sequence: TGCGCCAGCAGCGGGAACACAGGGTACGCTTTCTTT. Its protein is CASSGNTGYAFF. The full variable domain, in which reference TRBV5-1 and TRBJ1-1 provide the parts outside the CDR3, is KAGVTQTPRYLIKTRGQQVTLSCSPISGHRSVSWYQQTPGQGLQFLFEYFSETQRNKGNFPGRFSGRQFSNSRSEMNVSTLELGDSALYLCASSGNTGYAFFGQGTRLTVV.

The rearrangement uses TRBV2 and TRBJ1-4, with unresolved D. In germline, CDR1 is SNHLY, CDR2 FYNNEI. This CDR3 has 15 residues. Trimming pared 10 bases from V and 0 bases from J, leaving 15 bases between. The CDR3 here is CATFFEATTNEKLFF. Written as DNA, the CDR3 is TGTGCCACCTTTTTTGAGGCCACAACTAATGAAAAACTGTTTTTT.